Each of the 20 T cell receptor beta chains below was sequenced from the same sample in a study of beta chain features in type 1 diabetes. Their cognate antigens are unknown. As every portion of the isolated RNA was reverse transcribed, the sequencing read expressed TCRB transcripts. Using immunoSEQ multiplex PCR, the repertoire was profiled, and TCRdb retains in-frame clones only, with some absent. The sample records some 250,000 clones, about 14% being singletons. Findings and limits, study-wide: All four CD4+ subsets of Type 1 diabetes patients contained TCRB CDR3s that were moderately but significantly shorter.

The sample consisted of naive CD4+ T cells from blood. Receptors originate from a man younger than 45 with type 1 diabetes.

This clone came up a few times. V usage is TRBV21-1 and J usage is TRBJ2-2; TRBD2, the D gene given by the table, was not confirmed from the DNA. TRBV21-1 is an annotated pseudogene. This CDR3 region has 19 residues. DNA of the CDR3: TGTGCCAGCAGCTCCATTCTACCGGGACTAGCGGGGGATTGTGGGGAGCTGTTTTTT. Translated: CASSSILPGLAGDCGELFF.

The chain recombines TRBV19 with TRBJ1-5; 8 nucleotides align to TRBD1. Germline values: CDR1 LNHDA, CDR2 SQIVND (reference sequence). The CDR3 covers 17 residues. With 3 bases clipped from V and 5 bases from J, the junction kept 12 bases outside the gene matches. Written as DNA, the CDR3 is TGTGCCAGTAGTATGACACTCCAGGGGGCTGTTGATCAGCCCCAGCATTTT. This translates into CASSMTLQGAVDQPQHF.

The rearrangement joins TRBV5-1 to TRBJ2-7; TRBD1 agrees at 7 bases. The germline CDR1 and CDR2 sequences are SGHRS and YFSETQ. V gave up 4 bases and J gave up 0 bases; unmatched junction bases: 7. The CDR3 spans 15 residues. CDR3 nucleotides: TGCGCCAGCAGCATCGGACAGGCGAGCTCCTACGAGCAGTACTTC. This gives the protein CASSIGQASSYEQYF.

This clone has more than one count but fewer than ten. V is TRBV9 and J is TRBJ2-1, with 7 bases matching TRBD2. Trimming cost V 0 bases and J 10 bases; bases outside gene matches: 4. From germline, CDR1 is SGDLS and CDR2 YYNGEE. This CDR3 contains 13 residues. The CDR3 protein is CASSVELAEEQFF. CDR3 bases: TGTGCCAGCAGCGTAGAGCTAGCGGAAGAGCAGTTCTTC.

The chain employs TRBV4-1 and TRBJ2-3; perhaps TRBD2 as D (6 bases). The CDR3 spans 16 residues. Germline lookup yields CDR1 MGHRA and CDR2 YSYEKL. With 1 base removed from V and 2 bases from J, the gap between germline ends came to 13 bases. The CDR3 DNA reads as TGCGCCAGCAGCCAAGGCCTAGCGCCTCTCACAGATACGCAGTATTTT. Its protein is CASSQGLAPLTDTQYF.

This clone was detected only a few times. J is TRBJ1-5 and V is TRBV7-2; D remains unclear. This CDR3 has 14 amino acids. Germline lookup yields CDR1 SGHTA and CDR2 FQGNSA. The V end was cut by 7 bases, the J end by 5 bases, with 15 bases between. The CDR3 spells CASTLSGGDQPQHF. The CDR3 DNA reads as TGTGCCAGCACCCTTTCAGGCGGGGATCAGCCCCAGCATTTT.

A few counts support this clone. This chain connects TRBV11-1 to TRBJ2-1; a weak D match, TRBD2 (5 bases). The germline CDR1 and CDR2 sequences are SGHAT and FQDESV (reference sequence). The ends were cut back, 7 bases at V and 0 bases at J, with 10 bases in the middle. The CDR3 runs 14 residues. This CDR3 is CASTPGGSYNEQFF. Written as DNA, the CDR3 is TGTGCCAGCACCCCCGGAGGCTCCTACAATGAGCAGTTCTTC.

The chain joins TRBV5-7 to TRBJ2-7, with D unclear. TRBV5-7 is an ORF, with its function uncertain. Trimming took off 0 bases at V and 3 bases at J, with 7 bases between the two ends. The CDR3 runs 13 residues. The CDR3 reads CASSLGRLYEQYF. CDR3 nucleotide sequence: TGTGCCAGCAGCTTGGGCAGACTCTACGAGCAGTACTTC.

The chain is built from TRBV27 and TRBJ2-1; 8 positions match TRBD2. Germline V lookup: CDR1 MNHEY, CDR2 SMNVEV (reference sequence). The J segment lost 9 bases and the V segment lost 1 base, leaving 8 bases of the junction unmatched. CDR3 size: 15 residues. The CDR3 sequence is CASSLWKTGGAEQFF. CDR3 DNA: TGTGCCAGCAGTTTATGGAAGACGGGAGGGGCTGAGCAGTTCTTC.

The chain is built from TRBV7-9 and TRBJ2-1, with TRBD2 matching 9 bases. CDR1 is SEHNR, CDR2 FQNEAQ, per germline (reference sequence). V trimming: 6 bases; J trimming: 5 bases; junction bases outside the gene matches: 8. The CDR3 has 15 amino acids. The DNA of the CDR3 is TGTGCCAGCAGGGGAGGACTAGCGAAGAACAATGAGCAGTTCTTC. Translation gives CASRGGLAKNNEQFF.

CDR3 residues: CASNDGRADLTQYF. DNA of the CDR3: TGCGCCAGCAACGACGGGAGGGCCGACCTTACGCAGTATTTT. The chain uses TRBV5-1 and TRBJ2-3, with 8 bases that match TRBD2. Germline CDR1 SGHRS, CDR2 YFSETQ. Trimming removed 6 bases from V and 8 bases from J; junction bases left unmatched: 11. This CDR3 is built from 14 residues.

This clone was seen only a few times. J is TRBJ2-3 and V is TRBV11-3; tentative D call: TRBD1 (6 bases). The CDR3 extends over 13 amino acids. The V end lost 1 base, the J end lost 7 bases, and 9 bases lay between the germline ends. Germline assignment: CDR1 SGHNT and CDR2 YENEEA. CDR3 loop: CASSLVGQNTQYF. The CDR3 coding sequence is TGTGCCAGCAGCTTAGTTGGACAGAATACGCAGTATTTT.

The chain recombines TRBV9 with TRBJ2-3; D possibly corresponds to TRBD2 (5 bases). Germline V gene data show CDR1 as SGDLS and CDR2 as YYNGEE. Trimming shortened V by 0 bases and J by 6 bases, and 17 bases separated the two germline ends. The CDR3 runs 16 residues. This CDR3 reads CASSVASTTGWDTQYF. As DNA, the CDR3 is TGTGCCAGCAGCGTAGCTTCGACTACTGGCTGGGATACGCAGTATTTT.

This clone has a handful of counts. CDR3: CASSLALTRTDTQYF. CDR3 coding DNA: TGTGCCAGCAGCTTAGCCCTGACTAGGACAGATACGCAGTATTTT. The chain couples TRBV11-2 to TRBJ2-3, with D maybe TRBD2 (6 bases). The germline V gene encodes CDR1 SGHAT and CDR2 FQNNGV. This CDR3 contains 15 residues. Trimming pared 1 base from V and 3 bases from J, leaving 11 bases between.

This clone was picked up a small number of times. The rearrangement uses TRBV5-5 and TRBJ2-7, with no clear D. CDR3 length: 13 amino acids. V lost 3 bases and J 5 bases, leaving 12 bases between the germline ends. Germline V gene sequence: CDR1 SGHKS, CDR2 YYEKEE (reference sequence). CDR3 amino acids: CASSSSWFNEQYF. The CDR3 nucleotides are TGTGCCAGCAGCTCGAGTTGGTTCAACGAGCAGTACTTC.

This clone was seen a few times. This chain connects TRBV2 to TRBJ2-2; D is uncertain. Germline CDR1 and CDR2: SNHLY and FYNNEI. This CDR3 has 14 amino acids. V lost 4 bases to trimming and J lost 9 bases, with 15 bases between them. CDR3: CASSVPDSVRELFF. DNA for the CDR3: TGTGCCAGCAGTGTACCTGATTCAGTCAGGGAGCTGTTTTTT.

This clone has only one observation. The same CDR3 arises from other DNA sequences in this sample as well. The J gene is TRBJ2-3, the V gene TRBV11-2; D remains ambiguous. The V end lost 3 bases, the J end lost 3 bases, and 7 bases lay between the germline ends. Germline assignment: CDR1 SGHAT and CDR2 FQNNGV. There are 13 residues in the CDR3. The CDR3 sequence: CASSFRLTDTQYF. The CDR3 coding sequence is TGTGCCAGCAGCTTCAGGCTGACAGATACGCAGTATTTT.

This clone was counted a few times. The rearrangement links TRBV19 to TRBJ2-1; D gene uncertain. Trimming stripped 3 bases from V and 1 base from J, with 7 bases between. The CDR3 sequence is 14 residues long. Germline loops: CDR1 LNHDA, CDR2 SQIVND (reference sequence). The DNA of the CDR3 is TGTGCCAGTAGTATGGTCGGGTCCTACAATGAGCAGTTCTTC. Protein product: CASSMVGSYNEQFF.

This clone was counted a few times. The chain carries TRBV18 and TRBJ2-3, with a weak D call TRBD1 (5 bases). Trimming left V 1 base short and J 2 bases short, with 16 bases between. The germline CDR1 and CDR2 sequences are KGHSH and LQKENI. The CDR3 is 17 residues long. The CDR3 is CASSPLVGPGNTDTQYF. CDR3 DNA sequence: TGTGCCAGCTCACCACTCGTTGGACCAGGGAACACAGATACGCAGTATTTT.

This clone was picked up a small number of times. The V call is TRBV4-2, the J call TRBJ2-5; D is perhaps TRBD1 (5 bases). The CDR3 has 14 amino acids. Germline V CDR1 and CDR2: LGHNA, YNFKEQ. Trimming left V 2 bases short and J 4 bases short, with 11 bases between. The CDR3 region has the DNA TGTGCCAGCAGCCAACAGGGTAGCCCAGAGACCCAGTACTTC. Amino acid sequence: CASSQQGSPETQYF.